A selection of T cell receptor beta chains follows, all from one sample in a study of response to subunit inactivated influenza vaccine. TCRdb used MiXCR to reprocess the RT-PCR reads, holding one entry per CDR3 protein. The top ten clones hold under 13% of a sample with hundreds of thousands of distinct CDR3 sequences, roughly 18% of them seen once. Sample: PBMCs from blood, taken around 5 days after vaccination. These TCRs come from a man aged 50 to 60 who received an inactivated influenza vaccine. The CDR3 runs from the conserved cysteine through the conserved F or W. D genes are given only for firm matches. Some rows have no size entry. The others give once, few or many, or a class for an expanded clone.

clone_size: few; d_call: NA; j_call: TRBJ2-6; v_call: TRBV30; cdr3_nt: TGTGCCTGGAGGGGGAACGGGGCCAACGTCCTGACTTTC; cdr3_aa: CAWRGNGANVLTF
clone_size: NA; d_call: NA; j_call: TRBJ2-7; v_call: TRBV4-3; cdr3_nt: TGCGCCAGCAGCCAAGATCGGGCTAGATTGAGCAAGCAGTACTTC; cdr3_aa: CASSQDRARLSKQYF
clone_size: NA; d_call: NA; j_call: TRBJ2-3; v_call: TRBV6-5; cdr3_nt: TGTGCCAGCAGTTACCGGGGCAGGTACACAGATACGCAGTATTTT; cdr3_aa: CASSYRGRYTDTQYF
clone_size: NA; d_call: NA; j_call: TRBJ2-3; v_call: TRBV7-2; cdr3_nt: TGTGCCAGCAGCTTTTATTCAGATACGCAGTATTTT; cdr3_aa: CASSFYSDTQYF
clone_size: NA; d_call: TRBD2; j_call: TRBJ2-7; v_call: TRBV18; cdr3_nt: TGTGCCAGCTCACCAGGGAGGGAGGCTTCCTACGAGCAGTACTTC; cdr3_aa: CASSPGREASYEQYF
clone_size: NA; d_call: TRBD2; j_call: TRBJ2-2; v_call: TRBV20-1; cdr3_nt: TGCAGTGCTAGAGATCGGGGACTAGCGGGAGGGTTGGCCGGGGAGCTGTTTTTT; cdr3_aa: CSARDRGLAGGLAGELFF
clone_size: NA; d_call: NA; j_call: TRBJ2-3; v_call: TRBV9; cdr3_nt: TGTGCCAGCAGCGCCGGGGGAGGGGGATCCACAGATACGCAGTATTTT; cdr3_aa: CASSAGGGGSTDTQYF
clone_size: NA; d_call: NA; j_call: TRBJ2-7; v_call: TRBV28; cdr3_nt: TGTGCCAGCAGCCCCGGACAGACAATATCCTACGAGCAGTACTTC; cdr3_aa: CASSPGQTISYEQYF
clone_size: NA; d_call: TRBD2; j_call: TRBJ2-5; v_call: TRBV7-2; cdr3_nt: TGTGCCAGCAGGAGCGGACTAGCGGGAAGGGTGGAGACCCAGTACTTC; cdr3_aa: CASRSGLAGRVETQYF
clone_size: NA; d_call: TRBD2; j_call: TRBJ2-1; v_call: TRBV7-3; cdr3_nt: TGTGCCAGCAGCTCCGGGACTAGGGGGGGCTACAATGAGCAGTTCTTC; cdr3_aa: CASSSGTRGGYNEQFF
clone_size: few; d_call: NA; j_call: TRBJ1-2; v_call: TRBV7-8; cdr3_nt: TGTGCCAGCAGCTTAGGCGCAGGTCCCTATGGCTACACCTTC; cdr3_aa: CASSLGAGPYGYTF
clone_size: NA; d_call: NA; j_call: TRBJ1-5; v_call: TRBV5-1; cdr3_nt: TGCGCCAGCAGCTTGGCCGGGTTGAGCAATCAGCCCCAGCATTTT; cdr3_aa: CASSLAGLSNQPQHF
clone_size: NA; d_call: TRBD2; j_call: TRBJ2-7; v_call: TRBV7-2; cdr3_nt: TGTGCCAGCAGCCCGGGACTAGCCAGGTACGAGCAGTACTTC; cdr3_aa: CASSPGLARYEQYF
clone_size: NA; d_call: NA; j_call: TRBJ2-7; v_call: TRBV10-3; cdr3_nt: TGTGCCATCAGTGAGTCATGGCAGGCGGCCTACGAGCAGTACTTC; cdr3_aa: CAISESWQAAYEQYF
clone_size: few; d_call: TRBD1; j_call: TRBJ2-3; v_call: TRBV6-1; cdr3_nt: TGTGCCAGCAAATACAGGGGAACAGATACGCAGTATTTT; cdr3_aa: CASKYRGTDTQYF
clone_size: NA; d_call: NA; j_call: TRBJ1-1; v_call: TRBV12-3/TRBV12-4; cdr3_nt: TGTGCCAGCAGTTTAAGGAGCGTCACTGAAGCTTTCTTT; cdr3_aa: CASSLRSVTEAFF
clone_size: few; d_call: TRBD1; j_call: TRBJ1-2; v_call: TRBV27; cdr3_nt: TGTGCCAGCAGTTCCCCCGGGACAGGGGTCTACGGCTACACCTTC; cdr3_aa: CASSSPGTGVYGYTF
clone_size: few; d_call: NA; j_call: TRBJ2-1; v_call: TRBV7-2; cdr3_nt: TGTGCCAGCAGCTTAGTATCACGGCTCCGAGGGGATGAGCAGTTCTTC; cdr3_aa: CASSLVSRLRGDEQFF
clone_size: few; d_call: NA; j_call: TRBJ2-1; v_call: TRBV15; cdr3_nt: TGTGCCACCAGCAGAGATCCGGGGCGCCCGCGGAATGAGCAGTTCTTC; cdr3_aa: CATSRDPGRPRNEQFF
clone_size: few; d_call: NA; j_call: TRBJ2-1; v_call: TRBV7-2; cdr3_nt: TGTGCCAGCAGCCAGCCGTCCCTGGGACATAGCAATGAGCAGTTCTTC; cdr3_aa: CASSQPSLGHSNEQFF
clone_size: many; d_call: NA; j_call: TRBJ2-3; v_call: TRBV9; cdr3_nt: TGTGCCAGCAGCACCAGCGGCGGTTCCACAGATACGCAGTATTTT; cdr3_aa: CASSTSGGSTDTQYF
clone_size: NA; d_call: NA; j_call: TRBJ1-6; v_call: TRBV6-1; cdr3_nt: TGTGCCAGCAGCCCTACCACGAAACCGTATAATTCACCCCTCCACTTT; cdr3_aa: CASSPTTKPYNSPLHF
clone_size: NA; d_call: TRBD1; j_call: TRBJ1-5; v_call: TRBV19; cdr3_nt: TGTGCCAGTAGCCGGGACAGGGGTCTTGGGCAGCCCCAGCATTTT; cdr3_aa: CASSRDRGLGQPQHF
clone_size: NA; d_call: NA; j_call: TRBJ2-1; v_call: TRBV6-4; cdr3_nt: TGTGCCAGCACCAAAGGACAGATCGGGCAGTTCTTC; cdr3_aa: CASTKGQIGQFF
clone_size: NA; d_call: NA; j_call: TRBJ2-7; v_call: TRBV7-6; cdr3_nt: TGTGCCAGCAGCAAAAAAAGGCACGACTCCTACGAGCAGTACTTC; cdr3_aa: CASSKKRHDSYEQYF